This TCR beta chain appears in the sequencing data of a study of blood T cell repertoires in COVID-19. About the study: Some COVID-19 samples were acute and others convalescent; all came from the United States, Italy and Spain. PBMCs, B-cell-depleted T cells, or T cells were the source of the cDNA or gDNA that made up the material.

The CDR3 is 16 residues long. The V gene end was trimmed by 3 bases and the J gene end by 2 bases; junction bases not matched to a gene: 6. Germline CDR1 reads SGHNT; CDR2 reads YYREEE (reference sequence). For recovered donors of Cohort 3, there were two negative PCRs, clearance, or symptom resolution. TCRdb's copy holds only in-frame clones and misses some; the assay was immunoSEQ multiplex PCR. In the table there are about 140,000 clones, roughly 79% of which are singletons. The receptor was derived from a woman aged 45-60 years who had recovered from COVID-19. The chain employs TRBV5-4 and TRBJ2-3; TRBD2 matches at 10 bases. The sample consisted of PBMCs or T cells enriched from blood (not recorded which). The CDR3 DNA sequence: TGTGCCAGCAGCTCCCCCAGCGGGAGGGACACAGATACGCAGTATTTT. Translated, it gives CASSSPSGRDTDTQYF.